The sequence of this T cell receptor (beta chain) was determined in a study of blood T cells in healthy people across ages. Whole-study results and caveats: It was not known whether donors were CMV positive (a possible confounder of expanded clonotype changes). Compared with aged donors, long-lived donors showed fewer expanded clones, suggesting selection.

The CDR3 length is 15 residues. J lost 3 bases, V lost 7 bases, and 11 bases had no gene match. For this clonotype: What it binds is unknown.

A J-beta primer mix and a sample-barcoded 5' primer were used in a second PCR of about 6 to 12 cycles. TCRdb recomputed calls from the 5' RACE reads with MiXCR, one row per CDR3 protein. The sample records about 1.8 million distinct CDR3 sequences, just under 50% being singletons. Caucasian, healthy and from Russia, the donors were aged between roughly 6 and 95. Every participating donor contributed roughly 11 milliliters of peripheral blood through a draw. The sequenced sample was blood. The chain combines TRBV12-3 or TRBV12-4 with TRBJ1-1; 7 positions match TRBD1. This TCR was recovered from a woman between 35 and 50 years old in good health. The CDR3 bases are TGTGCCAGCATTGCGGAGAGGGGGCGAGACACTGAAGCTTTCTTT. It codes for CASIAERGRDTEAFF.